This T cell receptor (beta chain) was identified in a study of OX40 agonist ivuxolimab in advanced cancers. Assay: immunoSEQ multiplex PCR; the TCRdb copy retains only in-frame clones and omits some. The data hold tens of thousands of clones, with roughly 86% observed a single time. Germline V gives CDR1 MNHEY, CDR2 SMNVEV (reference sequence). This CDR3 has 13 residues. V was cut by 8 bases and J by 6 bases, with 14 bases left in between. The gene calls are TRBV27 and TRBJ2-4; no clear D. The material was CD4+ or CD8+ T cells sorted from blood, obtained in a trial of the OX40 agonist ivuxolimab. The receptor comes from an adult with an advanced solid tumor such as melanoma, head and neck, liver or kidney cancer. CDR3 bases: TGTGCCAGCGTCGGAAGTACGTCAAACATTCAGTACTTC. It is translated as CASVGSTSNIQYF.